Following are 24 T cell receptor beta chains from one sample sequenced in a study of T cells after yellow fever vaccination (dated by TCRdb to between 2018 and 2020). The sample's treatment or condition label is to be understood as: live attenuated yellow fever vaccine strain. Preparation of the library involved 5' RACE. TCRdb shows the sequencer as Illumina HiSeq 2500. The public reads were run again by TCRdb, first through fastp at Q25 and then through MiXCR, and only productive beta chains were kept. Merged by CDR3 protein, the rows form single entries marked with the most common genes and DNA. The sample table records 300,000 to 400,000 distinct CDR3 sequences; 8% to 10% of these occur just once. Under 20% of the sample belongs to the ten largest clones. Sample: PBMCs, taken on the day of the first yellow fever vaccination. The receptor source for this set is a man aged 18 to 29 who received the YFV17D yellow fever vaccine.

This clonotype has ten or more counts. The V call is TRBV5-6, the J call TRBJ1-1, with 9 nucleotides matching TRBD1. Germline trimming cut 3 bases from V and 5 bases from J; bases unmatched to any gene: 5. This CDR3 comprises 14 residues. Per the germline V gene, CDR1 is SGHDT and CDR2 is YYEEEE. CDR3 sequence (DNA): TGTGCCAGCAGCTGGGGACAGGGTTGGACTGAAGCTTTCTTT. It yields the protein CASSWGQGWTEAFF.

The gene calls are TRBV7-9 and TRBJ1-5, with D possibly matching TRBD1 (6 bases). Germline CDR1 reads SEHNR; CDR2 reads FQNEAQ (reference sequence). The CDR3 contains 15 residues. The V end was cut by 5 bases, the J end by 0 bases, with 11 bases between. This CDR3 reads CASSTTGNSNQPQHF. For the CDR3, the DNA is TGTGCCAGCAGCACCACAGGGAATAGCAATCAGCCCCAGCATTTT.

This clonotype was seen only a few times. The V call is TRBV20-1, the J call TRBJ2-1, with D hard to call. Germline V CDR1 and CDR2: DFQATT, SNEGSKA (reference sequence). This CDR3 has 16 residues. Trimming took 2 bases from V and 0 from J, leaving 14 bases between them. The CDR3 sequence: CSARSFFSSSYNEQFF. CDR3 bases: TGCAGTGCTAGATCGTTTTTCTCCAGCTCCTACAATGAGCAGTTCTTC.

At least ten counts were recorded for this clonotype. This chain connects TRBV3-1 to TRBJ1-2; D gene ambiguous. The CDR3 extends over 12 amino acids. The V end was cut by 3 bases, the J end by 9 bases, with 11 bases between. Germline loops: CDR1 LGHDT, CDR2 YNNKEL (reference sequence). CDR3 DNA: TGTGCCAGCAGCCAGGCCACCCAAAGCTACACCTTC. Encoded protein: CASSQATQSYTF.

In its sample, this clonotype was seen a few times. The J gene is TRBJ1-1, the V gene TRBV9, with 11 bases aligning to TRBD1. Germline CDR1 reads SGDLS; CDR2 reads YYNGEE. This CDR3 has 14 residues. J was trimmed by 10 bases and V by 4 bases; bases with no gene match: 9. The CDR3 sequence is CASSIGTGGRRAFF. The CDR3 DNA is TGTGCCAGCAGCATAGGGACAGGGGGAAGGAGAGCTTTCTTT.

The gene calls are TRBV5-1 and TRBJ2-7; D is possibly TRBD2 (5 bases). Germline CDR1 SGHRS, CDR2 YFSETQ. CDR3 length: 14 residues. The V end was cut by 0 bases, the J end by 3 bases, with 10 bases between. In nucleotides, the CDR3 is TGCGCCAGCAGCTTGGTCGGAGGTTACTACGAGCAGTACGTC. It is translated as CASSLVGGYYEQYV.

To note about this clonotype: A read error may account for a junction end that differs from germline. This chain's CDR3 is CPSSLGGVVLYNEQFF. The CDR3, as DNA: TGCCCCAGCAGCTTGGGTGGGGTCGTTTTATACAATGAGCAGTTCTTC. The chain recombines TRBV5-1 with TRBJ2-1; D remains ambiguous. CDR3 length: 16 residues. The germline V gene encodes CDR1 SGHRS and CDR2 YFSETQ.

In this sample, this clonotype turned up a few times. The chain links TRBV7-6 to TRBJ2-7; TRBD2 aligns across 16 bases. Germline CDR1 reads SGHVS; CDR2 reads FNYEAQ. This CDR3 region has 19 residues. V was clipped by 6 bases and J by 4 bases; unmatched bases: 15. The CDR3 sequence is CASSSAPGLAGGLVYEQYF. The CDR3 nucleotides read TGTGCCAGCAGTTCAGCCCCGGGACTAGCGGGGGGGCTGGTTTACGAGCAGTACTTC.

Ten or more counts support this clonotype. This chain uses TRBV4-1 with TRBJ2-1; 10 nucleotides match TRBD2. V lost 3 bases, J lost 7 bases, and 9 bases stayed unmatched. The CDR3 contains 16 residues. Germline V gives CDR1 MGHRA, CDR2 YSYEKL. The CDR3 bases are TGCGCCAGCAGCCATGAGTCTAGCGGGGGTAAAAATGAGCAGTTCTTC. Its translation is CASSHESSGGKNEQFF.

V usage is TRBV5-8 and J usage is TRBJ2-7, with D perhaps matching TRBD2 (5 bases). The CDR3 covers 12 residues. V lost 2 bases, J lost 4 bases, and 7 bases lay in between. The germline V gene has CDR1 SGHTS and CDR2 YDEGEE. The CDR3 loop reads CASSFGVYEQYV. The CDR3 nucleotides read TGTGCCAGCAGCTTCGGGGTTTACGAGCAGTACGTC.

The V and J genes are TRBV12-5 and TRBJ2-7; 9 bases fit TRBD1. V shed 1 base, J shed 5 bases, and the junction held 9 bases outside the gene matches. The CDR3 totals 16 residues. Germline values: CDR1 LGHNT, CDR2 FRNRAP. CDR3 amino acids: CASGLGNRGLTDEQYF. CDR3 coding DNA: TGTGCTAGTGGTTTGGGGAACAGGGGGCTTACCGACGAGCAGTACTTC.

This clonotype has just a few counts. V is TRBV6-2 or TRBV6-3 and J is TRBJ1-2, with D tentatively TRBD1 (5 bases). CDR3 length: 12 amino acids. V was clipped by 2 bases and J by 6 bases, with 7 bases between them. From germline, CDR1 is MNHEY and CDR2 SVGEGT. The CDR3 DNA follows: TGTGCCAGCAGTTACCGAGGGGATGGCTACACCTTC. It yields the protein CASSYRGDGYTF.

This clonotype was detected only a few times. The chain links TRBV6-1 to TRBJ2-2; tentative D call: TRBD1 (6 bases). CDR1 is MNHNS and CDR2 is SASEGT in the germline V gene. The CDR3 consists of 14 residues. V lost 10 bases and J lost 1, with 13 bases in between. The CDR3: CATRGHLNTGELFF. The CDR3 DNA sequence: TGTGCCACCAGGGGTCACCTGAACACCGGGGAGCTGTTTTTT.

In this sample, this clonotype turned up many times. The chain is built from TRBV5-1 and TRBJ2-1; 7 bases fit TRBD2. The CDR3 contains 16 residues. The germline gives CDR1 SGHRS, CDR2 YFSETQ. V dropped 3 bases and J dropped 4; count of bases not matched to a gene: 10. The CDR3 sequence: CASSSEPGAGYNEQFF. The CDR3 bases are TGCGCCAGCAGCTCGGAACCAGGAGCGGGGTACAATGAGCAGTTCTTC.

This clonotype was recorded many times. This chain uses TRBV29-1 with TRBJ2-7; either TRBD1 or TRBD2 may supply D (5 bases each). The CDR3 contains 12 residues. V was pared by 5 bases and J by 2 bases, with 10 bases between. Germline CDR1 is SQVTM and CDR2 is ANQGSEA. The CDR3 loop is CSVMGRTYEQYF. CDR3 in DNA: TGCAGCGTTATGGGACGGACCTACGAGCAGTACTTC.

This clonotype came up a few times. The rearrangement joins TRBV4-2 to TRBJ2-7; D remains ambiguous. Germline lookup yields CDR1 LGHNA and CDR2 YNFKEQ. Trimming left V 0 bases short and J 2 bases short, with 17 bases between. The CDR3 consists of 17 residues. DNA for the CDR3: TGTGCCAGCAGCCAAGATCCGGCTGGCAGGAGAACCTACGAGCAGTACTTC. Its translation is CASSQDPAGRRTYEQYF.

This clonotype was recorded at least ten times. J is TRBJ1-4 and V is TRBV4-3; D is ambiguous. This CDR3 region has 15 residues. Germline V CDR1 and CDR2: LGHNA, YSLEER. V was clipped by 3 bases and J by 0 bases, with 8 bases between them. DNA of the CDR3: TGCGCCAGCAGCCATCTTTCTGCAACTAATGAAAAACTGTTTTTT. Translation gives CASSHLSATNEKLFF.

CDR3 coding DNA: TGTGCCTCAACCCCCCCAGGGGTTTGGACTGAAGCTTTCTTT. It is translated as CASTPPGVWTEAFF. The chain carries TRBV6-1 and TRBJ1-1, with D perhaps TRBD1 (6 bases). The CDR3 is 14 amino acids. Per the germline V gene, CDR1 is MNHNS and CDR2 is SASEGT. The ends were cut back, 11 bases at V and 5 bases at J, with 21 bases in the middle.

This clonotype was seen a few times. The chain couples TRBV29-1 to TRBJ2-7; 7 bases are a match to TRBD2. Germline lookup yields CDR1 SQVTM and CDR2 ANQGSEA. After removal of 6 bases from V and 3 bases from J, the junction contained 2 bases not matched to a gene. This CDR3 is built from 11 residues. The CDR3 nucleotides are TGCAGCGTGGGGGGGGACTACGAGCAGTACTTC. Translation gives CSVGGDYEQYF.

This clonotype appeared many times. CDR3 sequence (DNA): TGTGCCAGCAGTTATTCAGGGGGCTGGACTGAAGCTTTCTTT. Amino acids: CASSYSGGWTEAFF. This chain joins TRBV6-5 and TRBJ1-1; TRBD1 matches at 8 bases. J gave up 5 bases and V 3 bases, and 5 bases lay outside the gene matches. Germline CDR1 is MNHEY and CDR2 is SVGAGI. The CDR3 extends over 14 amino acids.

This clonotype was observed a handful of times. This chain uses TRBV7-2 with TRBJ2-1; D unclear. V shed 5 bases and J shed 9 bases, with 17 bases lying between them. CDR1 is SGHTA and CDR2 is FQGNSA in the germline V gene. The CDR3 is 14 residues long. The CDR3: CASSPLITLGEQFF. CDR3 coding DNA: TGTGCCAGCAGCCCACTGATTACACTCGGTGAGCAGTTCTTC. Drawing the rest from reference TRBV7-2 and TRBJ2-1, the complete variable domain is GAGVSQSPSNKVTEKGKDVELRCDPISGHTALYWYRQSLGQGLEFLIYFQGNSAPDKSGLPSDRFSAERTGGSVSTLTIQRTQQEDSAVYLCASSPLITLGEQFFGPGTRLTVL.

This clonotype was counted ten times or more. V is TRBV5-1 and J is TRBJ2-3, with 10 bases identical to TRBD2. Germline V gene data show CDR1 as SGHRS and CDR2 as YFSETQ. The ends lost 3 bases at V and 2 bases at J; junction bases unmatched: 3. This CDR3 has 15 amino acids. The CDR3 sequence: CASSSAGGHTDTQYF. CDR3 coding DNA: TGCGCCAGCAGCTCAGCGGGGGGGCACACAGATACGCAGTATTTT. Drawing the rest from reference TRBV5-1 and TRBJ2-3, the complete variable domain is KAGVTQTPRYLIKTRGQQVTLSCSPISGHRSVSWYQQTPGQGLQFLFEYFSETQRNKGNFPGRFSGRQFSNSRSEMNVSTLELGDSALYLCASSSAGGHTDTQYFGPGTRLTVL.

V usage is TRBV6-1 and J usage is TRBJ1-6, with a tentative D call TRBD1 (5 bases). Trimming pared 5 bases from V and 8 bases from J, leaving 16 bases between. The CDR3 consists of 15 residues. The germline CDR1 and CDR2 sequences are MNHNS and SASEGT. CDR3 sequence: CASSPGWQGDSPLHF. DNA of the CDR3: TGTGCCAGCAGTCCCGGGTGGCAGGGCGATTCACCCCTCCACTTT.

The J gene is TRBJ2-1, the V gene TRBV18; 10 positions match TRBD2. From germline, CDR1 is KGHSH and CDR2 LQKENI. J gave up 1 base and V 8 bases, and 8 bases lay outside the gene matches. The CDR3 consists of 16 residues. CDR3 in amino acids: CASRHLAGESYNEQFF. Written as DNA, the CDR3 is TGTGCCAGCCGACATCTAGCGGGGGAGTCCTACAATGAGCAGTTCTTC.